Following are 8 T cell receptor beta chains from one sample sequenced in a study of read filtering for tumor transcriptome and immune sequencing. This library used around 0.4 ug RNA and molecular barcoded adaptors spanning alpha/delta and beta/gamma chains. TCRdb itself ran the reads through MiXCR, one entry per CDR3 protein. Of roughly 41,000 distinct CDR3 sequences in the sample, approximately 15% are singletons; the top ten hold around 36%. Sequencing was performed on a population of CD138-negative cells sorted from bone marrow. These receptors came from a donor older than 35 with multiple myeloma.

This clonotype was detected ten times or more. The chain recombines TRBV7-2 with TRBJ2-7; D may be TRBD2 (6 bases). CDR1 and CDR2 (germline): SGHTA, FQGNSA. The CDR3 totals 17 residues. Trimming pared 4 bases from V and 1 base from J, leaving 20 bases between. CDR3 nucleotides: TGTGCCAGCAGCTCCATCGGGGGTGGGAGTTGGTCCTACGAGCAGTACTTC. It translates to CASSSIGGGSWSYEQYF.

This clonotype has a count of ten or more. V usage is TRBV7-9 and J usage is TRBJ2-3; 12 nucleotides agree with TRBD2. This CDR3 comprises 16 residues. Germline CDR1 and CDR2: SEHNR and FQNEAQ (reference sequence). The ends lost 3 bases at V and 4 bases at J; junction bases unmatched: 5. The CDR3 is CASSFSGTSGPDTQYF. The CDR3 coding sequence is TGTGCCAGCAGCTTTTCCGGGACTAGCGGGCCAGATACGCAGTATTTT.

This clonotype came up many times. This chain joins TRBV5-1 and TRBJ2-2; weak D call: TRBD1 (6 bases). Trimming removed 4 bases from V and 7 bases from J, with 14 bases in between. CDR3 size: 14 residues. Germline V gene lookup returns CDR1 SGHRS and CDR2 YFSETQ. DNA of the CDR3: TGCGCCAGCAGCACGGACAGCCAATACGGGGAGCTGTTTTTT. Translated: CASSTDSQYGELFF.

This clonotype has just a few counts. A much larger clonotype is one base distant, so this may be a read error. The rearrangement uses TRBV12-3 or TRBV12-4 and TRBJ2-1, with D unresolved. Trimming removed 3 bases at V and 9 bases at J, with 9 bases between. The CDR3 sequence is 12 residues long. For the CDR3, the DNA is TGTGCCAGCAGTTTTAGGGCCGGTGAGCAGTTCTTC. Protein product: CASSFRAGEQFF.

This clonotype has ten or more counts. CDR3 coding DNA: TGTGCCAGCGGTGGGACAGGGGCCTACGAGCAGTACTTC. Its translation is CASGGTGAYEQYF. The chain combines TRBV7-9 with TRBJ2-7; 10 nucleotides agree with TRBD1. This CDR3 is built from 13 residues. V gave up 8 bases and J gave up 2 bases; unmatched junction bases: 3. The V gene's germline CDR1 is SEHNR and CDR2 FQNEAQ (reference sequence).

This clonotype came up many times. The rearrangement uses TRBV20-1 and TRBJ1-1; TRBD1 aligns across 8 bases. With V trimmed by 3 bases and J by 5 bases, 2 bases remained unmatched. This CDR3 region has 12 residues. Germline loops: CDR1 DFQATT, CDR2 SNEGSKA (reference sequence). This CDR3 reads CSARTGVTEAFF. CDR3 in DNA: TGCAGTGCTAGGACAGGGGTAACTGAAGCTTTCTTT.

This clonotype was seen at least ten times. V usage is TRBV28 and J usage is TRBJ2-7, with D unresolved. The V and J ends lost 8 bases and 2 bases respectively, with 7 bases between them. Germline V lookup: CDR1 MDHEN, CDR2 SYDVKM. CDR3 length: 11 amino acids. The CDR3 nucleotides are TGTGCCAGCCGAAATGCCTACGAGCAGTACTTC. This gives the protein CASRNAYEQYF.

The sample holds many counts of this clonotype. V is TRBV7-2 and J is TRBJ2-3; TRBD1 might be the D (6 bases). Trimming left V 5 bases short and J 2 bases short, with 14 bases between. The CDR3 is made up of 15 amino acids. Germline values: CDR1 SGHTA, CDR2 FQGNSA. The CDR3 spells CASSPSLGHTDTQYF. The CDR3 nucleotides are TGTGCCAGCAGCCCTAGCTTGGGACACACAGATACGCAGTATTTT.